This T cell receptor beta chain was captured by sequencing in a study of T cells after yellow fever vaccination. Study-level findings and limits: The study re-detected most primary-vaccination clones after the booster (96% CD4, roughly 88% CD8).

Trimming removed 5 bases from V and 0 bases from J; junction bases left unmatched: 18. Germline V CDR1 and CDR2: MNHEY, SVGAGI. CDR3 length: 20 residues. TCRdb passed the 5' RACE reads through MiXCR, listing each CDR3 protein once. In the table there are 280,000 or so distinct CDR3 sequences, 8.5% to 10% of which are singletons. In the case of this clonotype: The target antigen is unknown.

Source: CD4+ T cells sorted from PBMCs, taken 5 days after the yellow fever booster vaccination. This receptor was obtained from a man between 18 and 35 years old who received the YFV17D yellow fever vaccine. The chain links TRBV6-5 to TRBJ2-3, with 9 bases identical to TRBD2. The CDR3 is CASSGYFGAGGIPSTDTQYF. The DNA of the CDR3 is TGTGCCAGCAGTGGTTACTTCGGTGCGGGGGGGATTCCTAGCACAGATACGCAGTATTTT.